Listed below are T cell receptor beta chains from one sample, sequenced in a study of resident and recirculating memory T cells in vitiligo. Here immunoSEQ multiplex PCR was the method, and the copy in TCRdb shows in-frame clones only, minus some. The sample has around 76,000 clones, about 89% seen once. Sequences were obtained from blood. These receptors were collected from a male donor with vitiligo. Each CDR3 is given with its conserved first and last residue. D genes are given only for firm matches.

d_call,v_call,j_call,cdr3_aa
.,TRBV11-2,TRBJ1-3,CASSLVAGDFGNTIYF
TRBD2,TRBV7-9,TRBJ2-5,CASSPLPGRGARETQYF
TRBD1,TRBV23-1,TRBJ1-2,CASSQSKRPQGCYGYTF
.,TRBV7-8,TRBJ2-7,CASSPRISFGEQYF
TRBD1,TRBV5-1,TRBJ1-2,CASRGTGYGYTF
.,TRBV6-5,TRBJ2-3,CASSYSIPVDTQYF
TRBD2,TRBV29-1,TRBJ2-5,CSVSGTRLETQYF
.,TRBV9,TRBJ1-2,CASKNSYGYTF
.,TRBV7-3,TRBJ2-5,CASSLGSEETQYF
.,TRBV7-2,TRBJ1-5,CASSLVAQGGQPQHF
TRBD1,TRBV4-3,TRBJ1-4,CASSQDWGQGPEKLFF
TRBD1,TRBV27,TRBJ2-7,CASTLTGGGHYEQYF
TRBD1,TRBV7-8,TRBJ2-1,CASSLQGSNYNEQFF
TRBD2,TRBV4-3,TRBJ2-2,CASSQEGRGGADGELFF
TRBD1,TRBV7-3,TRBJ2-1,CASSLGRDRVLNEQFF
TRBD1,TRBV5-8,TRBJ1-1,CASSFDRVWGAATEAFF
.,TRBV27,TRBJ1-5,CATRGWGVDQPQHF
.,TRBV20-1,TRBJ2-7,CSARGVYEQYF
.,TRBV9,TRBJ1-2,CASGQNGYTF
TRBD1,TRBV11-1,TRBJ2-3,CASSGTGGYGTQYF
TRBD1,TRBV9,TRBJ2-5,CASSPETGGFGETQYF
.,TRBV5-4,TRBJ1-1,CASRPWTDIEAFF
.,TRBV4-3,TRBJ2-1,CASSQDHTGYNEQFF
TRBD1,TRBV19,TRBJ1-1,CASSPTGGYEAFF
.,TRBV9,TRBJ2-6,CASSGAFPSGANVLTF
TRBD1,TRBV4-1,TRBJ1-2,CASSPLTGNGYTF
.,TRBV19,TRBJ2-3,CASSPIQGLADTQYF
.,TRBV11-2,TRBJ2-7,CASSLDPRSYEQYF
.,TRBV2,TRBJ1-2,CASIQVGGYGYTF
.,TRBV6-1,TRBJ1-2,CASHTGYRYGYTF
.,TRBV7-3,TRBJ2-7,CASSLRPGKSYEQYF
.,TRBV18,TRBJ1-1,CASSQKQDGTEAFF
.,TRBV9,TRBJ2-3,CASSGRGIGPDTQYF
.,TRBV7-2,TRBJ2-7,CASSNSYSYEQYF
.,TRBV5-1,TRBJ2-6,CASSLVDGANVLTF
.,TRBV4-1,TRBJ1-5,CASSQEELDQPQHF
TRBD1,TRBV5-8,TRBJ2-5,CASSRDRDRETQYF
.,TRBV15,TRBJ1-2,CATSGTAESHGYTF
.,TRBV5-5,TRBJ2-7,CASEKGHTYEQYF
TRBD1,TRBV5-1,TRBJ2-3,CASSGDRGWSDTQYF
.,TRBV28,TRBJ1-3,CASIPDSGESSGNTIYF
.,TRBV11-2,.,CASSFGVDSYEQYF
.,TRBV5-5,TRBJ1-1,CASSSIAGMGGTEAFF